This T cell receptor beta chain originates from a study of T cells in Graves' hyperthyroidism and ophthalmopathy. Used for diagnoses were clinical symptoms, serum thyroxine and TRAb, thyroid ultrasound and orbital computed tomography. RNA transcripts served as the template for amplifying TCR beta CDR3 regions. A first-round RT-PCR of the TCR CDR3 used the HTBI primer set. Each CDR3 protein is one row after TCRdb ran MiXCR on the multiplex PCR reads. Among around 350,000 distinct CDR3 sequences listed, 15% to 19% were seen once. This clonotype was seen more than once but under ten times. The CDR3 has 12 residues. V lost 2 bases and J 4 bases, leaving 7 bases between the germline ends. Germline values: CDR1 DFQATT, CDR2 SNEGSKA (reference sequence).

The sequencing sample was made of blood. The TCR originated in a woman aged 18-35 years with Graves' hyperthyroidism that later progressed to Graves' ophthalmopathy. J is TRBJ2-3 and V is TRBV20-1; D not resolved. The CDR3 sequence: CSARSRADTQYF. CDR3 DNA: TGCAGTGCTAGATCCCGCGCAGATACGCAGTATTTT.